The clone carrying this T cell receptor beta chain has only a few counts. The data are from a study of blood T cell repertoires in COVID-19. Whole-study context: The United States, Italy and Spain supplied acute and convalescent COVID-19 samples. T cells, B-cell-depleted T cells, or PBMCs supplied cDNA or gDNA.

CDR1 is WSHSY and CDR2 is SAAADI in the germline V gene. The CDR3 sequence is 17 residues long. With 6 bases removed from V and 5 bases from J, the gap between germline ends came to 20 bases. Original data processing: Reference gene primer amplification gave nucleated cell count estimates. TCRdb's copy holds only in-frame clones and misses some; the assay was immunoSEQ multiplex PCR. V and J calls and clone size are given by that table; D and trimming were obtained from the DNA. This table has fewer than 120,000 clones, around 74% appearing once. Sequenced input: peripheral blood. The receptor comes from a woman aged 60 to 75 with acute or convalescent COVID-19. The V gene is TRBV10-2, the J gene TRBJ1-6; D gene ambiguous. For the CDR3, the DNA is TGCGCCAGCAGAATAGATTCAAGCTTTACTGATAATTCACCCCTCCACTTT. This gives the protein CASRIDSSFTDNSPLHF.